This entry describes one T cell receptor beta chain. V lost 5 bases, J lost 4 bases, and 4 bases stayed unmatched. This CDR3 spans 13 amino acids. CDR1 is MGHRA, CDR2 YSYEKL, per germline. This entry is derived from a study of identical twins. TCRdb fed the 5' RACE reads into MiXCR, producing one record per CDR3 protein. Of a few hundred thousand distinct CDR3 sequences listed, about 9% are singletons. The rearrangement joins TRBV4-1 to TRBJ1-1; 7 nucleotides agree with TRBD1. This receptor was identified in a woman aged 45-65 years in good health. The sequenced sample was naive T cells sorted from blood. The CDR3 nucleotides read TGCGCCAGCAGCTCTCAGGGGGGCACTGAAGCTTTCTTT. Translating gives CASSSQGGTEAFF.